A selection of T cell receptor beta chains follows, all from one sample in a study of blood T cell repertoires in COVID-19. The assay was immunoSEQ multiplex PCR, and TCRdb's table has in-frame clones only and misses some. This sample has tens of thousands of clones; more than 70% occur once, and the top ten carry about 20%. The sample consisted of peripheral blood. The receptor set was obtained from a woman of 80 years or more in a cohort sampled during active or convalescent COVID-19. The CDR3 runs from the conserved cysteine through the conserved F or W. D genes are given only for firm matches. Clone size is shown for a subset of rows, as once, few, many or a class of expanded clone.

j_call: TRBJ2-1; v_call: TRBV11-2; clone_size: NA; d_call: TRBD2; cdr3_aa: CASSLEAGEAYNEQFF; cdr3_nt: TGTGCCAGCAGCTTAGAGGCGGGAGAAGCCTACAATGAGCAGTTCTTC
j_call: TRBJ2-5; v_call: TRBV5-1; clone_size: NA; d_call: TRBD1; cdr3_aa: CASSLETGGWETQYF; cdr3_nt: TGCGCCAGCAGCCTAGAGACAGGGGGCTGGGAGACCCAGTACTTC
j_call: TRBJ2-1; v_call: TRBV6-5; clone_size: NA; d_call: TRBD1; cdr3_aa: CASTRSTGEYNEQFF; cdr3_nt: TGTGCCAGCACAAGATCGACAGGGGAATACAATGAGCAGTTCTTC
j_call: TRBJ1-2; v_call: TRBV5-4; clone_size: few; d_call: NA; cdr3_aa: CASSFVRGNYGYTF; cdr3_nt: TGTGCCAGCAGCTTCGTGAGGGGGAACTATGGCTACACCTTC
j_call: TRBJ1-4; v_call: TRBV5-5; clone_size: NA; d_call: NA; cdr3_aa: CASSLARAGEKLFF; cdr3_nt: TGTGCCAGCAGCTTGGCCAGGGCAGGGGAAAAACTGTTTTTT
j_call: TRBJ2-1; v_call: TRBV5-1; clone_size: NA; d_call: NA; cdr3_aa: CASSLVSSAYNEQFF; cdr3_nt: TGCGCCAGCAGCTTGGTATCTAGCGCATACAATGAGCAGTTCTTC
j_call: TRBJ1-5; v_call: TRBV5-5; clone_size: NA; d_call: NA; cdr3_aa: CASSLGRWSAGNSNQPQHF; cdr3_nt: TGTGCCAGCAGCTTGGGTCGCTGGAGCGCGGGTAATAGCAATCAGCCCCAGCATTTT
j_call: TRBJ1-5; v_call: TRBV21-1; clone_size: NA; d_call: NA; cdr3_aa: CASSTPPLQGTHSNQPQHF; cdr3_nt: TGTGCCAGCAGCACACCCCCACTTCAGGGGACGCATAGCAATCAGCCCCAGCATTTT
j_call: TRBJ1-1; v_call: TRBV5-1; clone_size: few; d_call: NA; cdr3_aa: CASSLGLSNTEAFF; cdr3_nt: TGCGCCAGCAGCTTGGGACTTTCGAACACTGAAGCTTTCTTT
j_call: TRBJ2-1; v_call: TRBV18; clone_size: NA; d_call: NA; cdr3_aa: CASSSDLWGSNEQFF; cdr3_nt: TGTGCCAGCTCCTCAGACCTCTGGGGCTCCAATGAGCAGTTCTTC
j_call: TRBJ2-5; v_call: TRBV10-3; clone_size: NA; d_call: NA; cdr3_aa: CAISESRAQETQYF; cdr3_nt: TGTGCCATCAGTGAGTCGCGGGCCCAAGAGACCCAGTACTTC
j_call: TRBJ2-1; v_call: TRBV19; clone_size: NA; d_call: NA; cdr3_aa: CASKLAGAGSYNEQFF; cdr3_nt: TGTGCCAGTAAGCTCGCGGGTGCCGGCTCCTACAATGAGCAGTTCTTC
j_call: TRBJ1-1; v_call: TRBV11-3; clone_size: NA; d_call: NA; cdr3_aa: CASSYRDGTEAFF; cdr3_nt: TGTGCCAGCAGCTACAGGGATGGCACTGAAGCTTTCTTT
j_call: TRBJ2-3; v_call: TRBV7-2; clone_size: NA; d_call: TRBD2; cdr3_aa: CASSPLILAQTDTQYF; cdr3_nt: TGTGCCAGCAGCCCCCTCATACTAGCGCAAACAGATACGCAGTATTTT
j_call: TRBJ2-1; v_call: TRBV5-1; clone_size: NA; d_call: TRBD2; cdr3_aa: CASSPVGGGNPLNEQFF; cdr3_nt: TGCGCCAGCAGCCCGGTCGGGGGAGGGAACCCTCTCAATGAGCAGTTCTTC
j_call: TRBJ2-4; v_call: TRBV3-1/TRBV3-2; clone_size: NA; d_call: NA; cdr3_aa: CASSQRGQKNIQYF; cdr3_nt: TGTGCCAGCAGCCAGCGCGGACAGAAAAACATTCAGTACTTC
j_call: TRBJ2-1; v_call: TRBV6-6; clone_size: NA; d_call: TRBD2; cdr3_aa: CASTLRLAGDNEQFF; cdr3_nt: TGTGCCAGCACCCTCAGACTAGCGGGGGACAATGAGCAGTTCTTC
j_call: TRBJ2-5; v_call: TRBV12-3/TRBV12-4; clone_size: NA; d_call: NA; cdr3_aa: CASSLNEAQYF; cdr3_nt: TGTGCCAGCAGTTTAAATGAGGCCCAGTACTTC
j_call: TRBJ2-1; v_call: TRBV5-1; clone_size: NA; d_call: TRBD1; cdr3_aa: CASSLEVWTGDYNEQFF; cdr3_nt: TGCGCCAGCAGCTTGGAAGTTTGGACAGGAGACTACAATGAGCAGTTCTTC
j_call: TRBJ1-1; v_call: TRBV7-9; clone_size: NA; d_call: NA; cdr3_aa: CASTLYLTEAFF; cdr3_nt: TGTGCCAGCACCCTGTACCTAACTGAAGCTTTCTTT
j_call: TRBJ1-1; v_call: TRBV11-2; clone_size: NA; d_call: NA; cdr3_aa: CASSSPRQDMNTEAFF; cdr3_nt: TGTGCCAGCAGCTCTCCAAGACAGGACATGAACACTGAAGCTTTCTTT
j_call: TRBJ2-5; v_call: TRBV5-4; clone_size: NA; d_call: TRBD1; cdr3_aa: CASSKPGQGGPQETQYF; cdr3_nt: TGTGCCAGCAGCAAACCGGGACAGGGGGGTCCCCAAGAGACCCAGTACTTC
j_call: TRBJ1-3; v_call: TRBV30; clone_size: NA; d_call: NA; cdr3_aa: CAWSAGGLGNTIYF; cdr3_nt: TGTGCCTGGAGTGCCGGCGGACTCGGAAACACCATATATTTT
j_call: TRBJ2-7; v_call: TRBV11-2; clone_size: NA; d_call: TRBD1; cdr3_aa: CASSLARDSSSYEQYF; cdr3_nt: TGTGCCAGCAGCTTAGCGAGGGACAGTTCCTCCTACGAGCAGTACTTC
j_call: TRBJ1-2; v_call: TRBV7-6; clone_size: NA; d_call: TRBD1; cdr3_aa: CASSLMPGQFINYGYTF; cdr3_nt: TGTGCCAGCAGCCTCATGCCGGGACAGTTCATCAATTATGGCTACACCTTC
j_call: TRBJ2-3; v_call: TRBV15; clone_size: NA; d_call: TRBD2; cdr3_aa: CATSRDSSSGRIGDTQYF; cdr3_nt: TGTGCCACCAGCAGGGATAGTTCGAGCGGGAGGATTGGAGATACGCAGTATTTT
j_call: TRBJ2-7; v_call: TRBV14; clone_size: NA; d_call: TRBD2; cdr3_aa: CASSQGLAGVVYEQYF; cdr3_nt: TGTGCCAGCAGCCAAGGCCTAGCGGGAGTAGTATACGAGCAGTACTTC
j_call: TRBJ1-1; v_call: TRBV3-1/TRBV3-2; clone_size: NA; d_call: NA; cdr3_aa: CASSQVGGGTEAFF; cdr3_nt: TGTGCCAGCAGCCAAGTTGGGGGAGGCACTGAAGCTTTCTTT
j_call: TRBJ1-5; v_call: TRBV12-5; clone_size: NA; d_call: TRBD1; cdr3_aa: CASIGQGGVSGAQPQHF; cdr3_nt: TGTGCTAGTATAGGACAGGGTGGGGTATCTGGGGCTCAGCCCCAGCATTTT
j_call: TRBJ2-7; v_call: TRBV6-5; clone_size: NA; d_call: NA; cdr3_aa: CASRLPGSYEQYF; cdr3_nt: TGTGCCAGCAGGCTACCCGGCTCCTACGAGCAGTACTTC
j_call: TRBJ2-1; v_call: TRBV19; clone_size: NA; d_call: TRBD2; cdr3_aa: CASSIKGRTEKTSGNYNEQFF; cdr3_nt: TGTGCCAGTAGTATAAAAGGACGGACAGAAAAGACTAGCGGGAACTACAATGAGCAGTTCTTC
j_call: TRBJ1-4; v_call: TRBV7-6; clone_size: NA; d_call: NA; cdr3_aa: CASSLGWAASATNEKLFF; cdr3_nt: TGTGCCAGCAGCTTAGGGTGGGCCGCGAGTGCAACTAATGAAAAACTGTTTTTT
j_call: TRBJ2-1; v_call: TRBV11-3; clone_size: NA; d_call: TRBD2; cdr3_aa: CASSPGGLAGGNEQFF; cdr3_nt: TGTGCCAGCAGCCCGGGGGGACTAGCGGGAGGGAATGAGCAGTTCTTC
j_call: TRBJ2-1; v_call: TRBV5-1; clone_size: NA; d_call: TRBD2; cdr3_aa: CASSLLAENYNEQFF; cdr3_nt: TGCGCCAGCAGCTTGCTAGCGGAGAATTACAATGAGCAGTTCTTC
j_call: TRBJ2-6; v_call: TRBV25-1; clone_size: NA; d_call: NA; cdr3_aa: CASSHSSGANVLTF; cdr3_nt: TGTGCCAGCTCCCATAGCAGTGGGGCCAACGTCCTGACTTTC
j_call: TRBJ1-2; v_call: TRBV29-1; clone_size: NA; d_call: NA; cdr3_aa: CSAPESYTF; cdr3_nt: TGCAGCGCCCCAGAAAGCTACACCTTC
j_call: TRBJ2-2; v_call: TRBV7-2; clone_size: NA; d_call: NA; cdr3_aa: CASSLAIGSVTGELFF; cdr3_nt: TGTGCCAGCAGCTTAGCTATCGGGAGTGTCACCGGGGAGCTGTTTTTT
j_call: TRBJ1-4; v_call: TRBV28; clone_size: NA; d_call: TRBD1; cdr3_aa: CASSLGGTGEKLFF; cdr3_nt: TGTGCCAGCAGTTTGGGGGGGACAGGGGAAAAACTGTTTTTT
j_call: TRBJ2-1; v_call: TRBV30; clone_size: NA; d_call: TRBD2; cdr3_aa: CALSLAGWNEQFF; cdr3_nt: TGTGCTCTCTCCCTAGCGGGATGGAATGAGCAGTTCTTC
j_call: TRBJ2-3; v_call: TRBV2; clone_size: NA; d_call: TRBD2; cdr3_aa: CASSETGTSGSDTQYF; cdr3_nt: TGTGCCAGCAGTGAAACCGGGACTAGCGGGTCAGATACGCAGTATTTT
j_call: TRBJ1-1; v_call: TRBV9; clone_size: NA; d_call: NA; cdr3_aa: CASSVVVAGLYNTEAFF; cdr3_nt: TGTGCCAGCAGCGTAGTTGTGGCAGGGCTATATAACACTGAAGCTTTCTTT
j_call: TRBJ1-1; v_call: TRBV30; clone_size: NA; d_call: NA; cdr3_aa: CAWSGQLGTEAFF; cdr3_nt: TGTGCCTGGAGTGGACAGCTTGGCACTGAAGCTTTCTTT
j_call: TRBJ2-1; v_call: TRBV21-1; clone_size: NA; d_call: NA; cdr3_aa: CASSPPRWGEATNNEQFF; cdr3_nt: TGTGCCAGCAGCCCTCCCCGATGGGGGGAGGCCACCAACAATGAGCAGTTCTTC
j_call: TRBJ2-2; v_call: TRBV5-1; clone_size: few; d_call: TRBD2; cdr3_aa: CASSLGPGLAPTGELFF; cdr3_nt: TGCGCCAGCAGCTTGGGGCCGGGACTAGCGCCAACCGGGGAGCTGTTTTTT
j_call: TRBJ1-4; v_call: TRBV2; clone_size: once; d_call: NA; cdr3_aa: CASRELRTNEKLFF; cdr3_nt: TGTGCCAGCAGGGAACTGCGAACTAATGAAAAACTGTTTTTT
j_call: TRBJ1-1; v_call: TRBV5-1; clone_size: NA; d_call: TRBD1; cdr3_aa: CASSPGTGDVGTEAFF; cdr3_nt: TGCGCCAGCAGCCCCGGGACAGGGGACGTTGGCACTGAAGCTTTCTTT
j_call: TRBJ1-6; v_call: TRBV6-5; clone_size: NA; d_call: NA; cdr3_aa: CASSLDSPLHF; cdr3_nt: TGTGCCAGCAGCTTAGATTCACCCCTCCACTTT
j_call: TRBJ1-2; v_call: TRBV6-1; clone_size: NA; d_call: NA; cdr3_aa: CASSEPGYGGYTF; cdr3_nt: TGTGCCAGCAGTGAGCCAGGGTATGGTGGCTACACCTTC
j_call: TRBJ2-2; v_call: TRBV9; clone_size: NA; d_call: NA; cdr3_aa: CASSAPRGELFF; cdr3_nt: TGTGCCAGCAGCGCCCCTCGTGGGGAGCTGTTTTTT
j_call: TRBJ2-1; v_call: TRBV5-6; clone_size: NA; d_call: NA; cdr3_aa: CASFLGAKNEQFF; cdr3_nt: TGTGCCAGCTTTCTGGGGGCCAAAAATGAGCAGTTCTTC